This T cell receptor beta chain was identified during a study of CD8 T cells in ankylosing spondylitis. Regarding the study as a whole: Significant enrichment of disease-linked clones was reportedly seen in matched ankylosing spondylitis synovial fluid. Seven to nine highly homologous variants formed a TCR beta motif that appeared characteristic of ankylosing spondylitis blood. Previously reported in reactive arthritis synovial fluid and blood were some of the motif variants.

Scientists made TCR beta libraries using quantitative 5'-RACE with molecular barcodes. Using its own MiXCR run on the 5' RACE reads, TCRdb lists one record per CDR3 protein. The table shows about 360,000 distinct CDR3 sequences, with around 20% occurring only once. As for this clonotype: Its target is unknown.

V gave up 1 base and J gave up 2 bases; unmatched junction bases: 1. CDR3 length: 15 amino acids. The V gene's germline CDR1 is SEHNR and CDR2 FQNEAQ (reference sequence). Sequences were obtained from blood, either unsorted or a sorted T cell fraction (not recorded which). The receptor's source is a male donor with ankylosing spondylitis or in good health (not recorded which). The chain combines TRBV7-9 with TRBJ2-1; 8 positions agree with TRBD1. This CDR3 is CASSLVDRAYNEQFF. The CDR3 DNA sequence: TGTGCCAGCAGCTTAGTGGACAGGGCCTACAATGAGCAGTTCTTC.